This T cell receptor beta chain was profiled in a study of neurological immune-mediated disorders (dated by TCRdb to about 2019). With respect to the entire study: The study compared peripheral blood TCR-beta repertoires of HTLV-I-associated myelopathy (HAM/TSP) patients, multiple sclerosis patients and healthy controls using UMI-based sequencing. To precisely calculate how much the frequency of each individual clone varied, libraries were sequenced in technical triplicate. Longitudinal samples, technical triplicates and paired sorted CD4+ and CD8+ T-cell subsets, alongside PBMC samples, were included among the approximately 99 TCR-beta libraries. Of the roughly 70 subjects in the cohort, some 15 were HAM/TSP patients, some 34 were multiple sclerosis patients, and 20 were healthy controls.

Comment on this clonotype: No antigen is known for it. No base-level quality is on record; no much larger clone is a single base apart.

The CDR3 contains 15 residues, cysteine and phenylalanine counted. The kept DNA is CDR3 alone, 45 bases in frame from the first base. CDR1 and CDR2 are drawn from the germline V gene: LGHNA, YNFKEQ. Clipping removes 4 bases from V and 5 bases from J, with 6 as the unmatched junction base count. This specimen's time point label, interpreted: technical triplicate 2. For the unsorted PBMC libraries, 2 million PBMCs were stored in RNAlater at -80 degrees C until RNA extraction and were used to generate the libraries. Peripheral blood was subjected to Ficoll-Hypaque density gradient centrifugation to isolate PBMCs, which were then cryopreserved in liquid nitrogen. Beyond this particular receptor, the publication reports: TCR clonal expansion was highest in HAM/TSP patients and lowest in MS patients, with MS patients falling below even healthy controls. Expanded clones from different subjects shared no identical CDR3 amino acid sequences, which suggests that TCR-beta repertoires were private in all groups.

cDNA was synthesized by template-switch 5'RACE using a primer carrying a 10-nucleotide random unique molecular identifier by which each TCR transcript was tagged. Each sequencing run produced over 160 million TCR-beta sequences covering 15-18 subjects. Total RNA was extracted with the RNeasy kit. TCR-beta VDJ regions were amplified with primers for the TCR constant region and the 5'RACE anchor, using the KAPA Real-time Library Amplification kit. A first PCR added sample indexes and Illumina adaptors, after which a second PCR increased the library yield. The roughly 650 bp TCR product was size-selected on a 2% E-gel SizeSelection system after Ampure bead purification. Before pooling, library quality was assessed on a Bioanalyzer, concentration was determined with Qubit, and library quantification was performed with the Kapa Library Quantification kit. Paired-end 2 x 150 bp sequencing of the libraries was performed on an Illumina HiSeq 2500. To increase sequence diversity, roughly 24-31% phiX was spiked into each library pool. The paper's data handling went like this. The quality-filtered reads were processed with the UMI-based MiGEC pipeline, whose error correction step removed more than 80% of the raw TCR sequences. IMGT germline references were used for aligning VDJ genes, and each clonotype was defined as a unique CDR3 amino acid sequence together with its V-J genes. Clonal expansion, Shannon diversity and CDR3 relatedness (CalcPairwiseDistances, ClusterSamples) were evaluated with VDJtools, and phylogenetic trees were built with CLCbio workbench. Clones with at least 8 unique UMIs were defined as expanded, with this threshold being based on coefficient-of-variation modelling across technical triplicates. In TCRdb, the public reads were trimmed at Q25 with fastp and aligned with MiXCR, with productive beta chains retained. Each entry is one CDR3 protein sequence, shown with its most common DNA and genes. These V and J calls are TCRdb output, not the study's own analysis. The sample table records about 59,000 distinct CDR3 sequences; approximately 25% of these occur just once. Jointly, the top ten make up about 4.6% of the sample.

This clonotype was obtained from a man aged 55 to 69 with HTLV-1-associated myelopathy (HAM/TSP). Sequenced input: PBMCs. The chain couples TRBV4-2 to TRBJ2-2; TRBD1 aligns with 8 central bases. The sequence in DNA is TGTGCCAGCAGCCCGACAGGGGAGGATACCGGGGAGCTGTTTTTT. Its protein is CASSPTGEDTGELFF.